This TCR beta chain appears in the sequencing data of a study of technical replicates of blood from a few donors. V was shortened by 3 bases and J by 2 bases, with 9 bases between the two germline ends. CDR1 SGHRS and CDR2 YFSETQ come from the germline V gene. The CDR3 has 14 residues. Clones were sequenced by immunoSEQ multiplex PCR, and TCRdb holds only the in-frame ones, with some missing. The repertoire includes 75,000 to 100,000 clones, about 94% of them detected once, and roughly 0.25% sits in the top ten. The chain has TRBV5-1 and TRBJ2-1; TRBD2 might be the D (5 bases). Specimen: T cells isolated from PBMCs. The receptor was isolated from a human donor in good health. The CDR3 coding sequence is TGCGCCAGCAGCTCCCTAGCTACCTACAATGAGCAGTTCTTC. Translation gives CASSSLATYNEQFF.